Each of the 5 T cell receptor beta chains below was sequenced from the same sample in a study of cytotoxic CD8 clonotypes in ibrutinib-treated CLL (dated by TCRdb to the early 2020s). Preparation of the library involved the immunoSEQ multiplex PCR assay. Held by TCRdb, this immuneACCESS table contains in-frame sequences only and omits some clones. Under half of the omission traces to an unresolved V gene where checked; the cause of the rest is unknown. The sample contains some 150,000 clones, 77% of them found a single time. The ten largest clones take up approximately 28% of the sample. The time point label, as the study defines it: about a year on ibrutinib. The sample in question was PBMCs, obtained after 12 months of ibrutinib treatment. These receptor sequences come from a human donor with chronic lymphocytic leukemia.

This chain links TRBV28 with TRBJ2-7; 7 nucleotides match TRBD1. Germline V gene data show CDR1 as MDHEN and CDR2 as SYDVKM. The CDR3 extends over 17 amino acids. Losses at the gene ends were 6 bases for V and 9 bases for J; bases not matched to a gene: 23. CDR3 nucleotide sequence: TGTGCCAGCAGCCTACAACTCGGGACAGACTCTCCGGGAAGGCAGTACTTC. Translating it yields CASSLQLGTDSPGRQYF.

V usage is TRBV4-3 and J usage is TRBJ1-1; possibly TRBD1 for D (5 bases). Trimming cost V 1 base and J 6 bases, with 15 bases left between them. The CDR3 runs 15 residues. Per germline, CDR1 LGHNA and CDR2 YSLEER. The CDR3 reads CASSQVGGAGAEAFF. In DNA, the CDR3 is TGCGCCAGCAGCCAAGTCGGTGGGGCGGGGGCTGAAGCTTTCTTT.

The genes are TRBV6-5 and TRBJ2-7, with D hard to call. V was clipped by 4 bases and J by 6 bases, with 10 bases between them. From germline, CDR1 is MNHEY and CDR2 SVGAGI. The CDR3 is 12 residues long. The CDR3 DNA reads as TGTGCCAGCAGTTCCAGTTCGGGCGAGCAGTACTTC. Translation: CASSSSSGEQYF.

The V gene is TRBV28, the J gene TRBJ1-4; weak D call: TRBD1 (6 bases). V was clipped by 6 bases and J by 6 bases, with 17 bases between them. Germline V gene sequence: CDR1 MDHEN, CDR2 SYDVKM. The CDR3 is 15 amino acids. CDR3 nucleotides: TGTGCCAGCAGCTTTTTTACAGGGAGGGATGAAAAACTGTTTTTT. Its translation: CASSFFTGRDEKLFF.

In nucleotides, the CDR3 is TGTGCCAGCAGCCGGGCCCAGGGGCGGTACGAGCAGTACTTC. It encodes CASSRAQGRYEQYF. The chain has TRBV7-8 and TRBJ2-7; a possible D gene is TRBD1 (6 bases). The CDR3 runs to 14 residues. Trimming cost V 5 bases and J 4 bases, with 15 bases left between them. Germline V CDR1 and CDR2: SGHVS, FQNEAQ.